The sequence of this T cell receptor beta chain was determined in a study of OX40 agonist ivuxolimab in advanced cancers. Notes on the study in general: The authors did not determine the antigen specificity of the expanded peripheral T cells.

CDR3 length equals 15 residues. Germline values: CDR1 MNHNS, CDR2 SASEGT. Trimming removed 1 base from V and 2 bases from J, with 11 bases in between. This clone showed up many times. Antigen specificity is unknown. The table came from immunoSEQ multiplex PCR; TCRdb's copy has only in-frame clones and leaves some out. Found here are about 36,000 clones, about 80% of them singletons; the top ten hold roughly 20%. This clonotype was sampled from an adult with an advanced solid tumor such as melanoma, head and neck, liver or kidney cancer. The V gene is TRBV6-1, the J gene TRBJ1-2; no definite D call. The source material was CD4+ or CD8+ T cells sorted from blood, sampled in a trial of the OX40 agonist ivuxolimab. The CDR3 loop reads CASSEVTTINYGYTF. CDR3 in DNA: TGTGCCAGCAGTGAAGTAACAACAATCAACTATGGCTACACCTTC.